The rows below give T cell receptor beta chains drawn from one sample of a study of cytomegalovirus exposure and HLA in healthy donors. Sequencing used immunoSEQ multiplex PCR; TCRdb keeps in-frame clones, though not all of them. The table has 65,000 to 85,000 clones, 65% to 70% seen once. Source material: PBMCs. The receptors come from a male donor in good health and CMV-seropositive. The CDR3 runs from the conserved cysteine through the conserved F or W. The order of the fields is D gene, J gene, clone size, V gene, CDR3 protein, CDR3 DNA. A D gene is named only where the DNA matches it firmly. Clone sizes are given selectively: once, few, many, or a class where the clone is expanded.

>TRBD2|TRBJ2-2|.|TRBV5-5
CASSFRLAGAPGELFF
TGTGCCAGCAGCTTCAGACTAGCGGGAGCCCCCGGGGAGCTGTTTTTT
>.|TRBJ1-5|.|TRBV6-1
CASSDLGEGGNQPQHF
TGTGCCAGCAGTGACCTAGGGGAGGGGGGCAATCAGCCCCAGCATTTT
>.|TRBJ2-5|.|TRBV18
CASSPSGQETQYF
TGTGCCAGCTCACCTTCAGGGCAAGAGACCCAGTACTTC
>.|TRBJ1-1|.|TRBV29-1
CSVYREGWAFF
TGCAGCGTGTACAGGGAAGGCTGGGCTTTCTTT
>.|TRBJ2-3|.|TRBV2
CASSTGLHTDTQYF
TGTGCCAGCAGTACGGGACTGCACACAGATACGCAGTATTTT
>.|TRBJ2-6|few|TRBV10-1
CASPSPGSGANVLTF
TGCGCCAGCCCGTCTCCGGGCTCTGGGGCCAACGTCCTGACTTTC
>TRBD1|TRBJ1-2|.|TRBV5-1
CASSSGTGATGGYGYTF
TGCGCCAGCAGCTCCGGGACAGGGGCGACGGGAGGCTATGGCTACACCTTC
>TRBD1|TRBJ2-7|.|TRBV6-6
CASRETGAYEQYF
TGTGCCAGCAGAGAGACAGGGGCCTACGAGCAGTACTTC
>TRBD1|TRBJ2-7|.|TRBV5-1
CASRKDRAAYEQYF
TGCGCCAGCAGAAAGGACAGGGCAGCCTACGAGCAGTACTTC
>.|TRBJ1-4|.|TRBV4-1
CASSQRPAGIATNEKLFF
TGCGCCAGCAGCCAGCGGCCGGCGGGGATCGCAACTAATGAAAAACTGTTTTTT
>TRBD2|TRBJ2-7|.|TRBV7-9
CASSKLAGGPRSYEQYF
TGTGCCAGCAGCAAACTAGCGGGAGGGCCCCGATCCTACGAGCAGTACTTC
>.|TRBJ2-7|few|TRBV10-1
CASSESTGQREQYF
TGCGCCAGCAGTGAGTCTACAGGGCAGCGCGAGCAGTACTTC
>.|TRBJ1-1|.|TRBV29-1
CSARQDSRNTEAFF
TGCAGCGCCCGACAGGATTCCCGGAACACTGAAGCTTTCTTT
>.|TRBJ1-3|.|TRBV4-1
CASSQEAGGLSGNTIYF
TGCGCCAGCAGCCAAGAGGCGGGTGGACTCTCTGGAAACACCATATATTTT
>TRBD1|TRBJ2-3|.|TRBV9
CASSDGPGQSTDTQYF
TGTGCCAGCAGCGATGGTCCGGGACAGAGCACAGATACGCAGTATTTT
>TRBD2|TRBJ2-5|.|TRBV18
CASSPDLSGAEETQYF
TGTGCCAGCTCACCGGATTTGAGCGGGGCAGAAGAGACCCAGTACTTC
>TRBD1|TRBJ1-1|.|TRBV23-1
CASSQSTGRNTEAFF
TGCGCCAGCAGTCAATCGACAGGGAGGAACACTGAAGCTTTCTTT
>TRBD2|TRBJ2-7|few|TRBV27
CASSPGGGGYEQYF
TGTGCCAGCAGTCCGGGCGGGGGGGGCTACGAGCAGTACTTC
>.|TRBJ2-1|.|TRBV6-1
CASSGSGFRSYNEQFF
TGTGCCAGCAGTGGCTCAGGGTTTCGCTCCTACAATGAGCAGTTCTTC
>TRBD1|TRBJ1-6|.|TRBV5-1
CASSSETGGIAPLHF
TGCGCCAGCAGCTCTGAAACAGGGGGGATAGCACCCCTCCACTTT
>TRBD2|TRBJ2-7|.|TRBV6-5
CASSYLGLAGEQYF
TGTGCCAGCAGTTACCTTGGACTAGCGGGGGAGCAGTACTTC
>TRBD1|TRBJ1-2|.|TRBV25-1
CASRNSGTGGLGYTF
TGTGCCAGCAGGAACTCCGGGACAGGGGGACTTGGCTACACCTTC
>TRBD2|TRBJ2-1|.|TRBV5-6
CASSLGLAGEFNEQFF
TGTGCCAGCAGCTTGGGACTAGCGGGAGAGTTCAATGAGCAGTTCTTC
>TRBD1|TRBJ2-2|.|TRBV29-1
CSVDPGGGTGELFF
TGCAGCGTTGACCCAGGGGGCGGCACCGGGGAGCTGTTTTTT
>.|TRBJ2-2|.|TRBV2
CASSASNTGELFF
TGTGCCAGCAGTGCTAGCAACACCGGGGAGCTGTTTTTT
>TRBD1|TRBJ2-7|.|TRBV7-3
CASSESTGGQSSYEQYF
TGTGCCAGCAGCGAAAGTACAGGGGGCCAAAGCTCCTACGAGCAGTACTTC
>.|TRBJ1-1|.|TRBV19
CASMVRGRNTEAFF
TGTGCCAGTATGGTCCGGGGGAGGAACACTGAAGCTTTCTTT
>TRBD2|TRBJ2-5|.|TRBV19
CASSNAGSGGQETQYF
TGTGCCAGTAGTAACGCCGGAAGCGGGGGGCAAGAGACCCAGTACTTC
>TRBD2|TRBJ2-1|.|TRBV11-2
CASSPSAGLAVEQFF
TGTGCCAGCAGCCCGTCCGCGGGACTAGCTGTTGAGCAGTTCTTC
>TRBD2|TRBJ2-3|.|TRBV6-5
CASSSGTRLSTDTQYF
TGTGCCAGCAGTTCTGGGACTAGGCTTAGCACAGATACGCAGTATTTT
>.|TRBJ1-1|.|TRBV7-9
CASSRRGWAEAFF
TGTGCCAGCAGTCGCAGGGGTTGGGCTGAAGCTTTCTTT